The rows below give T cell receptor beta chains drawn from one sample of a study of T cells after yellow fever vaccination. One entry per CDR3 protein, called by TCRdb with MiXCR from the 5' RACE reads. The profile shows about 220,000 distinct CDR3 sequences, 3% to 4% of them singletons. Sequenced here: CD4+ T cells sorted from PBMCs, sampled 10 days after the yellow fever booster vaccination. These receptors were taken from a man aged 18-30 years who received the YFV17D yellow fever vaccine. Both conserved end residues are part of each CDR3. Each record gives: CDR3 DNA, CDR3 protein, J gene, V gene, clone size, D gene. The D gene is left open where the match is weak. Size values are once, few and many counts, or a class for expanded clones, and some rows have none.

TGCGCCAGCAGCCAACAATACACGGCCGAGCAGTACTTC CASSQQYTAEQYF TRBJ2-7 TRBV4-3 many -
TGTGCCAGCAACCCAACGGTTAGCTCCGGGGAGCTGTTTTTT CASNPTVSSGELFF TRBJ2-2 TRBV7-2 many -
TGCGCCAGCAGCTGGGCGGGGGCCGTAAACGGGGAGCTGTTTTTT CASSWAGAVNGELFF TRBJ2-2 TRBV5-1 - -
TGTGCCAGCAGCCAAACAACGGGACTGGCCTACGAGCAGTACTTC CASSQTTGLAYEQYF TRBJ2-7 TRBV4-2 many -
TGCGCCAGCAGCCCGGGGACGGCTGGGGAGGGCCCCCAGCATTTT CASSPGTAGEGPQHF TRBJ1-5 TRBV5-1 few -
TGTGCCAGCAGCTCCTCCCTGGGGGGGAGGGAGCAGTTCTTC CASSSSLGGREQFF TRBJ2-1 TRBV7-3 - TRBD2
TGTGCCAGCAGTCCGTCGCCAGGGTTCAATCAGCCCCAGCATTTT CASSPSPGFNQPQHF TRBJ1-5 TRBV12-3/TRBV12-4 many -
TGCGCCAGCACACGACAGGGGGTTAATGAAAAACTGTTTTTT CASTRQGVNEKLFF TRBJ1-4 TRBV5-1 few TRBD1
TGTGCCAGCAGCTTAGTGGGGGGAGTCTCTGGAAACACCATATATTTT CASSLVGGVSGNTIYF TRBJ1-3 TRBV7-2 few -
TGTGCCAGCAGCTACAGGGTTATGGTGGAGACCCAGTACTTC CASSYRVMVETQYF TRBJ2-5 TRBV7-2 few -
TGTGCCAGCAAGGGGAGGGGCGCAAAAGGTACAGATACGCAGTATTTT CASKGRGAKGTDTQYF TRBJ2-3 TRBV6-2/TRBV6-3 many TRBD2
TGTGCCAGCAGCCCCCCGGGGTCCTATGGCTACACCTTC CASSPPGSYGYTF TRBJ1-2 TRBV7-2 many -
TGTGCCAGTAGTATCCAGGTAGAGCAGCCCCAGCATTTT CASSIQVEQPQHF TRBJ1-5 TRBV19 few -
TGTGCCAGCAGCTTGGCTCCCGCAGGCACTGAAGCTTTCTTT CASSLAPAGTEAFF TRBJ1-1 TRBV5-6 many -
TGTGCCAGTAGTAGTCAGGGCCGGGGACCCCAGCATTTT CASSSQGRGPQHF TRBJ1-5 TRBV19 - -
TGTGCCAGCAGCGTTCAGGGGGCGAGATATGAGCAGTTCTTC CASSVQGARYEQFF TRBJ2-1 TRBV9 many TRBD1
TGTGCCAGCGGAGGCACAGATACGCAGTATTTT CASGGTDTQYF TRBJ2-3 TRBV7-9 many -
TGTGCCAGCAGCCCCTCCTTCCTCTACTCTGAGCAGTTCTTC CASSPSFLYSEQFF TRBJ2-1 TRBV5-6 - -
TGCGCCAGCAGCTTAGGACCGGCAAGCTCCTACGAGCAGTACTTC CASSLGPASSYEQYF TRBJ2-7 TRBV5-1 medium-sized -
TGTGCCAGCAGAAACCTAGGGACTAGCGGGGGTAAGACAGATACGCAGTATTTT CASRNLGTSGGKTDTQYF TRBJ2-3 TRBV6-5 many TRBD2
TGCGCCAGCAGCCTCAGGGCGCTGAACACTGAAGCTTTCTTT CASSLRALNTEAFF TRBJ1-1 TRBV12-3/TRBV12-4 many -
TGTGCCAGCAGCCAAGAATTTGCCTACAATGAGCAGTTCTTC CASSQEFAYNEQFF TRBJ2-1 TRBV3-1 - -
TGTGCCAGCAGTGGTACTAGCACGAACACCGGGGAGCTGTTTTTT CASSGTSTNTGELFF TRBJ2-2 TRBV2 - -
TGCGCCAGCAGCAAGGAACTAGCGGGGGGCGATACGCAGTATTTT CASSKELAGGDTQYF TRBJ2-3 TRBV5-1 many TRBD2
TGTGCCAGCTCACCGCGGACGGTAGATACGCAGTATTTT CASSPRTVDTQYF TRBJ2-3 TRBV18 few -
TGTGCCATCAGTGAGGAACCGGGACAGGGGGTTAAAAACATTCAGTACTTC CAISEEPGQGVKNIQYF TRBJ2-4 TRBV10-3 - TRBD1
TGCGCCAGCAGCTTGTTGTCAGGGCCCGGGGAGCTGTTTTTT CASSLLSGPGELFF TRBJ2-2 TRBV5-1 - -
TGTGCCTGCCACATCCCGTCTAGCGGGAGACGCTACGAGCAGTACTTC CACHIPSSGRRYEQYF TRBJ2-7 TRBV30 - TRBD2
TGTGCCACCAGCGGTTCGCGACAGGGTGTAGGCAATGAGCAGTTCTTC CATSGSRQGVGNEQFF TRBJ2-1 TRBV24-1 few TRBD1
TGTGCCACCAGTGACCCAAGAGTGGTCTCCCTGGGGACCCAGTACTTC CATSDPRVVSLGTQYF TRBJ2-5 TRBV24-1 - -
TGTGCCAGCACTTCGACAGGACAAGAGACCCAGTACTTC CASTSTGQETQYF TRBJ2-5 TRBV12-3/TRBV12-4 many -
TGTGCCAGCAGCCGCTCCGGGACTCCCGATGAGCAGTTCTTC CASSRSGTPDEQFF TRBJ2-1 TRBV7-2 - -
TGCAGTGCCGATCGGGCGGACACCGGGGAGCTGTTTTTT CSADRADTGELFF TRBJ2-2 TRBV20-1 - -
TGTGCCAGCATTACCGGACAGGAGGGCCGGGAGCTGTTTTTT CASITGQEGRELFF TRBJ2-2 TRBV12-3/TRBV12-4 many -
TGTGCCAGCAGCGCGGCGGCGGTGAACTATGGCTACACCTTC CASSAAAVNYGYTF TRBJ1-2 TRBV6-5 many -
TGTGCCAGCTCACAAACCCTACAGGGGTCGGGCACAGATACGCAGTATTTT CASSQTLQGSGTDTQYF TRBJ2-3 TRBV18 - TRBD1
TGCAGCTCTAGGGTTCGCAACTATGGCTACACCTTC CSSRVRNYGYTF TRBJ1-2 TRBV29-1 - -
TGTGCCAGCAGATCCGGACAGACTGAAGCTTTCTTT CASRSGQTEAFF TRBJ1-1 TRBV5-4 many -
TGTGCCAGCAGCCGGACTAGCGGGGGATACAATGAGCAGTTCTTC CASSRTSGGYNEQFF TRBJ2-1 TRBV5-4 many TRBD2
TGTGCCATCAGTACCTCTGAGGACGGGGAGCTGTTTTTT CAISTSEDGELFF TRBJ2-2 TRBV10-3 many -
TGTGCCACCAGTGATTCCGGGACAGGGGGCGGCGGGGAGCTGTTTTTT CATSDSGTGGGGELFF TRBJ2-2 TRBV24-1 - TRBD1
TGCGCCAGCTCGCTGGGGGGGCCCGGAGATACGCAGTATTTT CASSLGGPGDTQYF TRBJ2-3 TRBV5-1 many -
TGCGCCAGCACGGTAGGCGATAATTCACCCCTCCACTTT CASTVGDNSPLHF TRBJ1-6 TRBV5-1 many -
TGCGTCAGCAGCCCGACAGGGGCCACAGATACGCAGTATTTT CVSSPTGATDTQYF TRBJ2-3 TRBV10-2 many TRBD1
TGCAGCGGAGAGACAGGATCGAACACTGAAGCTTTCTTT CSGETGSNTEAFF TRBJ1-1 TRBV29-1 many -
TGTGCCAGCAGTGCCTCCCGGTATCCCACCGGGGAGCTGTTTTTT CASSASRYPTGELFF TRBJ2-2 TRBV25-1 many -
TGTGCCAGCAGCCCACGGCTAGCGGGGTTTCAGACCCAGTACTTC CASSPRLAGFQTQYF TRBJ2-5 TRBV7-2 few TRBD2
TGCGCCAGCAGCTTGGATGTGGGGTCGTACTATGGCTACACCTTC CASSLDVGSYYGYTF TRBJ1-2 TRBV5-1 many -
TGTGCCAGCCAACGGGCCAGGGAGGAAAAACTGTTTTTT CASQRAREEKLFF TRBJ1-4 TRBV18 many -
TGTGCCAGCAGCTTCAGCAGAAACTATGGCTACACCTTC CASSFSRNYGYTF TRBJ1-2 TRBV7-2 few -
TGTGCCAGCAGCTTAGCGGGACAGGGAGCCTACGAGCAGTACTTC CASSLAGQGAYEQYF TRBJ2-7 TRBV7-6 many TRBD1
TGCGCCAGCGGGACAGAAGGGAATTCACCCCTCCACTTT CASGTEGNSPLHF TRBJ1-6 TRBV5-1 many TRBD1
TGCGCCAGCAGCGTCAGACAGGGCCTGAACACTGAAGCTTTCTTT CASSVRQGLNTEAFF TRBJ1-1 TRBV5-1 many TRBD1
TGTGCCAGCAGCTTGGAGGCATACACCGGGGAGCTGTTTTTT CASSLEAYTGELFF TRBJ2-2 TRBV5-4 few -